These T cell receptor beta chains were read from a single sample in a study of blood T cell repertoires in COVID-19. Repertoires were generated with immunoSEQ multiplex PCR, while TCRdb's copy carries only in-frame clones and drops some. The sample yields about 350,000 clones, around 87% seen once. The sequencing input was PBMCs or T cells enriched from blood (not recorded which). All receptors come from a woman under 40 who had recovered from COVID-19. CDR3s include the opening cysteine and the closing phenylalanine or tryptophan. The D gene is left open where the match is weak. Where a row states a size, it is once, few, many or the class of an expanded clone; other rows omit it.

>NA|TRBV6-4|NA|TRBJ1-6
CASKEGAHNSPLHF
TGTGCCAGCAAGGAAGGGGCCCATAATTCACCCCTCCACTTT
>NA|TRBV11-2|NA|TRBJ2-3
CASSLAARTTDPSTDTQYF
TGTGCCAGCAGCTTAGCTGCGAGGACGACAGACCCTAGCACAGATACGCAGTATTTT
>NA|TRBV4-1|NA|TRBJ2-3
CASSPGIGTDTQYF
TGCGCCAGCAGCCCGGGAATCGGAACAGATACGCAGTATTTT
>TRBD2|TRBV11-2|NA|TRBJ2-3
CASSFASGGADTQYF
TGTGCCAGCAGCTTCGCTAGCGGGGGGGCAGATACGCAGTATTTT
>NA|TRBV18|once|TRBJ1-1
CASSPQDSVEAFF
TGTGCCAGCTCACCTCAGGACAGCGTTGAAGCTTTCTTT
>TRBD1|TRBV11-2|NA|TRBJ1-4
CASSSGQARFEKLFF
TGTGCCAGCAGCTCGGGACAGGCTAGGTTCGAAAAACTGTTTTTT
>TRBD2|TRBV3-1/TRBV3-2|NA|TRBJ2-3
CASSHTSGGTDTQYF
TGTGCCAGCAGCCACACTAGCGGGGGCACAGATACGCAGTATTTT
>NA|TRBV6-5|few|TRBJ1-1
CASSDRGARTEAFF
TGTGCCAGCAGCGATCGGGGGGCGCGCACTGAAGCTTTCTTT
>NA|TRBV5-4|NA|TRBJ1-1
CASSFEGLNTEAFF
TGTGCCAGCAGCTTCGAGGGCTTGAACACTGAAGCTTTCTTT
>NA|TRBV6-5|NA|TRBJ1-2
CASGSVYYGYTF
TGTGCCAGCGGTTCGGTTTACTATGGCTACACCTTC
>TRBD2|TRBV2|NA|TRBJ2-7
CASRTSGVGEQYF
TGTGCCAGCAGGACTAGCGGGGTGGGGGAGCAGTACTTC
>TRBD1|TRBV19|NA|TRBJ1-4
CASSSRDRGGEKLFF
TGTGCCAGTAGTTCCAGAGACAGGGGAGGTGAAAAACTGTTTTTT
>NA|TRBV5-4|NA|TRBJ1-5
CASSPGSNQPQHF
TGTGCCAGCAGCCCCGGGAGCAATCAGCCCCAGCATTTT
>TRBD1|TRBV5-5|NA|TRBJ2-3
CASSRDRATQYF
TGTGCCAGCAGCAGGGACAGGGCTACGCAGTATTTT
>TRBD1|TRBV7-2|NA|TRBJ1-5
CASSLTGGGQPQHF
TGTGCCAGCAGCTTGACAGGGGGCGGTCAGCCCCAGCATTTT
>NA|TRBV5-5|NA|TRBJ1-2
CASTTASQQNYYGYTF
TGTGCCAGCACCACAGCTTCCCAGCAGAATTATTATGGCTACACCTTC
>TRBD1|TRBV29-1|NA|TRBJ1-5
CSVTTGAGQPQHF
TGCAGCGTTACGACAGGGGCGGGACAGCCCCAGCATTTT
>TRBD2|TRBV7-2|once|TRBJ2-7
CASSSAEAVASGGAGQYF
TGTGCCAGCAGCTCCGCCGAGGCGGTCGCTAGCGGAGGGGCGGGGCAGTACTTC
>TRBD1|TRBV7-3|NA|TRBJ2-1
CASSSGQGYNEQFF
TGTGCCAGCAGCTCGGGACAGGGATACAATGAGCAGTTCTTC
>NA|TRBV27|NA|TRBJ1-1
CASSWRGMNTEAFF
TGTGCCAGCAGTTGGAGGGGAATGAACACTGAAGCTTTCTTT
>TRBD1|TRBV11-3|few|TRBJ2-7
CASSVRDSPYEQYF
TGTGCCAGCAGCGTCCGGGACAGCCCCTACGAGCAGTACTTC
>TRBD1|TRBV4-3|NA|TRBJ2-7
CASSQDGTDYEQYF
TGCGCCAGCAGCCAAGATGGGACAGACTACGAGCAGTACTTC
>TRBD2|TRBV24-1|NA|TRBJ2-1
CATSDLVSSGGPGEQFF
TGTGCCACCAGTGATTTGGTCTCCAGCGGGGGGCCGGGGGAGCAGTTCTTC
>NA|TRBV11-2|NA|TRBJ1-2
CASSPPTEMTDGYTF
TGTGCCAGCAGCCCCCCGACAGAAATGACGGATGGCTACACCTTC
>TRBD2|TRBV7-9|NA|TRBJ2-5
CASSLDQSGGTQYF
TGTGCCAGCAGCTTAGATCAGAGCGGGGGGACCCAGTACTTC
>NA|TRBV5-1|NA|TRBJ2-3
CASSWVGRGSTDTQYF
TGCGCCAGCAGCTGGGTTGGTCGGGGGAGCACAGATACGCAGTATTTT
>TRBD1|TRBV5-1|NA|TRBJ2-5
CASSLKQGKETQYF
TGCGCCAGCAGCTTAAAACAGGGGAAAGAGACCCAGTACTTC
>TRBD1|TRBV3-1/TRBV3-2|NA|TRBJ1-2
CASSQETGQVGYTF
TGTGCCAGCAGCCAAGAAACGGGACAGGTTGGCTACACCTTC
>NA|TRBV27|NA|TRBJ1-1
CASSYLTGYTEAFF
TGTGCCAGCAGTTACCTCACAGGGTACACTGAAGCTTTCTTT
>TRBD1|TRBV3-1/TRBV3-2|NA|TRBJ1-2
CASSQSPMTGVDGYTF
TGTGCCAGCAGCCAAAGTCCTATGACAGGGGTGGATGGCTACACCTTC
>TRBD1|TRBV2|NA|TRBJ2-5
CASRQTGGIETQYF
TGTGCCAGCAGGCAGACAGGGGGTATCGAGACCCAGTACTTC
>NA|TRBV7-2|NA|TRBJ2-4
CASSSSKNIQYF
TGTGCCAGCAGCTCTTCCAAAAACATTCAGTACTTC
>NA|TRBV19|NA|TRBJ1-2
CASSIGRGYGYTF
TGTGCCAGTAGTATAGGTCGGGGCTATGGCTACACCTTC
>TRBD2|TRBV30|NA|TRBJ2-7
CAWSAMGGTSSYEQYF
TGTGCCTGGAGTGCAATGGGGGGGACTAGCTCCTACGAGCAGTACTTC
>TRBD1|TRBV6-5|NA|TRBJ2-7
CASRPGQGIYEQYF
TGTGCCAGCAGGCCCGGACAGGGAATTTACGAGCAGTACTTC
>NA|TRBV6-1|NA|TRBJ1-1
CASSEGRTEAFF
TGTGCCAGCAGTGAGGGGAGGACTGAAGCTTTCTTT
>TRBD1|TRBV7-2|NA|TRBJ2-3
CASIFLQGVTDTQYF
TGTGCCAGCATCTTCCTCCAGGGGGTCACAGATACGCAGTATTTT
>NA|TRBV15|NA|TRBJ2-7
CAPPLGRRGEQYF
TGTGCCCCGCCATTGGGTCGCCGAGGCGAGCAGTACTTC
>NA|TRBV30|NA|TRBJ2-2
CAWSLREDGELFF
TGTGCCTGGAGCCTGAGGGAGGACGGGGAGCTGTTTTTT
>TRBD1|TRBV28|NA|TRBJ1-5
CASSFGTGVGQPQHF
TGTGCCAGCAGTTTCGGGACAGGGGTAGGGCAGCCCCAGCATTTT
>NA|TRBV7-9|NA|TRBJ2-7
CASSLTATSYEQYF
TGTGCCAGCAGCTTAACAGCTACTTCCTACGAGCAGTACTTC
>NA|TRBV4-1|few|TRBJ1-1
CASSQERAGTEAFF
TGCGCCAGCAGCCAAGAAAGGGCGGGCACTGAAGCTTTCTTT
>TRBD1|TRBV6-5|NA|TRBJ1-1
CASRQGFWTEAFF
TGTGCCAGCAGACAGGGGTTTTGGACTGAAGCTTTCTTT
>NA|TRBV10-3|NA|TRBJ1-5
CAISDGRGGEPQHF
TGTGCCATCAGTGACGGACGGGGTGGAGAGCCCCAGCATTTT
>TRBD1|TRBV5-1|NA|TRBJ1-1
CAIISTGDTEAFF
TGCGCCATCATATCGACAGGGGACACTGAAGCTTTCTTT
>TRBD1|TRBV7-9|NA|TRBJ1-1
CASSLVSGGVTEAFF
TGTGCCAGCAGCTTAGTATCAGGGGGAGTCACTGAAGCTTTCTTT
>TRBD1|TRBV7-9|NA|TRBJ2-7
CASSADRSYEQYF
TGTGCCAGCAGTGCGGACAGGTCCTACGAGCAGTACTTC
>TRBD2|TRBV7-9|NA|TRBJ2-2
CASSPGLVKHTGELFF
TGTGCCAGCAGCCCCGGACTAGTTAAGCACACCGGGGAGCTGTTTTTT